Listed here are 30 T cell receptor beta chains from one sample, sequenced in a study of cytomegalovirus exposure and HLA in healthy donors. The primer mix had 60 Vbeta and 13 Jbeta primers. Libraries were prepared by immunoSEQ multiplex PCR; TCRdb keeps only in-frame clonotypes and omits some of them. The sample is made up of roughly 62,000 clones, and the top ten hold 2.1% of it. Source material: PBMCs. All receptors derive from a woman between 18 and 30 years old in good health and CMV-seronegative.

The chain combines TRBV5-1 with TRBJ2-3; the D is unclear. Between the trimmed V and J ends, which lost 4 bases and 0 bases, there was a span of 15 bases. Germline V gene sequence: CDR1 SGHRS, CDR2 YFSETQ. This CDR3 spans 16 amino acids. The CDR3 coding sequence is TGCGCCAGCAGCGTACCGGTGGGCTCTAGCACAGATACGCAGTATTTT. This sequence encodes CASSVPVGSSTDTQYF.

This CDR3 is CASSEYRDMYEQYF. CDR3 nucleotides: TGTGCCAGCAGTGAATACCGGGACATGTACGAGCAGTACTTC. The chain uses TRBV2 and TRBJ2-7, with a tentative D call TRBD1 (6 bases). The CDR3 loop spans 14 amino acids. Trimming pared 2 bases from V and 4 bases from J, leaving 12 bases between. Germline CDR1 reads SNHLY; CDR2 reads FYNNEI.

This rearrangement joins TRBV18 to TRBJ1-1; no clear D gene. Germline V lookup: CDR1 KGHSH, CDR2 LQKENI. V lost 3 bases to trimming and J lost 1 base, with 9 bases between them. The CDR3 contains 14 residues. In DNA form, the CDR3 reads TGTGCCAGCTCACCTCTCCTGAGGAACACTGAAGCTTTCTTT. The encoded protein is CASSPLLRNTEAFF.

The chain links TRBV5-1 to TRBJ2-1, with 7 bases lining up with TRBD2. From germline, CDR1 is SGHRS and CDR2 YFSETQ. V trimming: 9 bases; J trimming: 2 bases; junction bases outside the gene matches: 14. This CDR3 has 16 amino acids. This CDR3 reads CAIDRIRDYPYNEQFF. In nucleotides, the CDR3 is TGCGCCATCGACCGAATCCGGGACTACCCCTACAATGAGCAGTTCTTC.

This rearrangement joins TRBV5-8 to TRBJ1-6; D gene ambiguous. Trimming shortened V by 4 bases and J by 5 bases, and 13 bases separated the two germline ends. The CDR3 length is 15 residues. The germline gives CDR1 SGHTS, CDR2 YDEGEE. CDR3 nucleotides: TGTGCCAGCAGCACCCGGACGGAGGATAATTCACCCCTCCACTTT. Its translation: CASSTRTEDNSPLHF.

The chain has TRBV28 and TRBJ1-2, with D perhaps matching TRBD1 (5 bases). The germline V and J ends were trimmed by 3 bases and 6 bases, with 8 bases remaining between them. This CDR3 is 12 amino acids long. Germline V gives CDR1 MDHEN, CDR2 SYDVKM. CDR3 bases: TGTGCCAGCAGTTTGGACACTGATGGCTACACCTTC. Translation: CASSLDTDGYTF.

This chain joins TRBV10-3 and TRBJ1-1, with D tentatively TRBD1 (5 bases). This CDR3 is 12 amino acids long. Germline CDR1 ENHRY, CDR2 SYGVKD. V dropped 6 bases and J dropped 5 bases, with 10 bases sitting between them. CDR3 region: CAIRDGGTEAFF. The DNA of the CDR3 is TGTGCCATCAGGGACGGGGGTACTGAAGCTTTCTTT.

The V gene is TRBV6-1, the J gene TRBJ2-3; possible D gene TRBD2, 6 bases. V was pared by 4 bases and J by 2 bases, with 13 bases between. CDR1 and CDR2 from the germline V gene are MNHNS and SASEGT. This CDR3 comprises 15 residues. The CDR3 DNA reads TGTGCCAGCAGTGGCCACTGGGGGGTCACAGATACGCAGTATTTT. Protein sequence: CASSGHWGVTDTQYF.

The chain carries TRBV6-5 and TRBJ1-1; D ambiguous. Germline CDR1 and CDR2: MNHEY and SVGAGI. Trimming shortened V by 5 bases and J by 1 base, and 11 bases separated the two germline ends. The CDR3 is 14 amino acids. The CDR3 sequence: CASSINPGNTEAFF. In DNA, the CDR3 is TGTGCCAGCAGTATTAACCCAGGGAACACTGAAGCTTTCTTT.

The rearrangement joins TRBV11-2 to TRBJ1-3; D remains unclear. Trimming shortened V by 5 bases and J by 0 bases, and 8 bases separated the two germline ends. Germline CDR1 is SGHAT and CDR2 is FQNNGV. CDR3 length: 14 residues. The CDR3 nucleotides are TGTGCCAGCAGCCCTTCCAGCTCTGGAAACACCATATATTTT. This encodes CASSPSSSGNTIYF.

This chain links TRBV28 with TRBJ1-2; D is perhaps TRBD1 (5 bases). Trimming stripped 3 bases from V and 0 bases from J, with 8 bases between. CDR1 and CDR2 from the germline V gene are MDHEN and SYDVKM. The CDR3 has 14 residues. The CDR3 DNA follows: TGTGCCAGCAGTTTGATGACAGCTAACTATGGCTACACCTTC. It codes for CASSLMTANYGYTF.

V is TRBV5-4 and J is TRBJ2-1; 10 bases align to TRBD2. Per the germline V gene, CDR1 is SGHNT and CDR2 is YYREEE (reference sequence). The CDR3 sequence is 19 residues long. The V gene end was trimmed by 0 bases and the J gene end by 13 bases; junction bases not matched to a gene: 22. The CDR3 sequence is CASSLAASGGRSPTMRQFF. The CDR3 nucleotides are TGTGCCAGCAGCTTGGCAGCTAGCGGGGGACGTTCTCCTACAATGAGACAGTTCTTC.

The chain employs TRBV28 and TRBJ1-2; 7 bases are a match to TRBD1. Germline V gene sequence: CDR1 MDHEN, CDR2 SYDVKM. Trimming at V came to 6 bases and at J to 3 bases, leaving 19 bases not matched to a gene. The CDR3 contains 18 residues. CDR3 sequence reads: CASSLTSWTGKEDYGYTF. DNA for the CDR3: TGTGCCAGCAGCTTAACCTCCTGGACAGGAAAAGAGGACTATGGCTACACCTTC.

CDR3 sequence reads: CASSRGLAGGPGVGELFF. The DNA of the CDR3 is TGCGCCAGCAGCCGAGGACTAGCGGGAGGGCCCGGGGTCGGGGAGCTGTTTTTT. The chain carries TRBV4-1 and TRBJ2-2, with TRBD2 identical over 15 bases. Germline loops: CDR1 MGHRA, CDR2 YSYEKL. V dropped 4 bases and J dropped 7; count of bases not matched to a gene: 10. The CDR3 is 18 residues long.

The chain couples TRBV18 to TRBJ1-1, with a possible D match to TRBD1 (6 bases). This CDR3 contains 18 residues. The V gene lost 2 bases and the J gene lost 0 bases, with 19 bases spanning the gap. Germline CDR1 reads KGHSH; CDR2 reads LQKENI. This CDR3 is CASSPVGGAGPMNTEAFF. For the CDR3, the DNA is TGTGCCAGCTCACCAGTTGGGGGGGCGGGGCCCATGAACACTGAAGCTTTCTTT.

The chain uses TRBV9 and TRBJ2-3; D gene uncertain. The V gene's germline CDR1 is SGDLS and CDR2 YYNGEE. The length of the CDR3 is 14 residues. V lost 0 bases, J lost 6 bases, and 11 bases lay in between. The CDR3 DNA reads TGTGCCAGCAGCGTAGGGAGTAGCAGCGATACGCAGTATTTT. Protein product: CASSVGSSSDTQYF.

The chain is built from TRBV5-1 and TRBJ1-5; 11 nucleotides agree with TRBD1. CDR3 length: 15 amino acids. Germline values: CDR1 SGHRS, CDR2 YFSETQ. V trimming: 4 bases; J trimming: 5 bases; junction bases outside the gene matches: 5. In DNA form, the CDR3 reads TGCGCCAGCAGCCCTGGGACAGGGGGACATCAGCCCCAGCATTTT. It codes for CASSPGTGGHQPQHF.

The CDR3 loop is CASSLAVSSYGYTF. CDR3 coding DNA: TGCGCCAGCAGCTTAGCCGTCTCGTCCTATGGCTACACCTTC. J is TRBJ1-2 and V is TRBV5-1; D call uncertain. The length of the CDR3 is 14 residues. Germline values: CDR1 SGHRS, CDR2 YFSETQ. The V end lost 2 bases, the J end lost 4 bases, and 12 bases lay between the germline ends.

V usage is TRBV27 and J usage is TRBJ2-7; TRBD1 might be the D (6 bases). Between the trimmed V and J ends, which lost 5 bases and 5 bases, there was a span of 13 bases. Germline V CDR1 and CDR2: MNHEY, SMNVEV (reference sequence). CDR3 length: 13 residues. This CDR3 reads CASSTGYRDEQYF. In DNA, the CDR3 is TGTGCCAGCAGTACAGGCTACAGGGACGAGCAGTACTTC.

CDR3 bases: TGCGCCAGCGTCGGGGGGAGAGGATCCTACGAGCAGTACTTC. Translating it yields CASVGGRGSYEQYF. V gene TRBV10-2 combines with J gene TRBJ2-7, with TRBD2 matching over 7 bases. Germline loops: CDR1 WSHSY, CDR2 SAAADI. The V segment lost 8 bases and the J segment 1 base; nucleotides outside the gene matches: 8. The CDR3 is made up of 14 amino acids.

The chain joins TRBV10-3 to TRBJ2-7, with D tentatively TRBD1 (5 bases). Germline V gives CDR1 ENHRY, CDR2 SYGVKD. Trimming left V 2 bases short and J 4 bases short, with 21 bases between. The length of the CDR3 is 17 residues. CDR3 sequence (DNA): TGTGCCATCAGTGAGCCCGCCGACTGGTCAAGGGGATACGAGCAGTACTTC. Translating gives CAISEPADWSRGYEQYF.

CDR3 in amino acids: CASSGGPDTDYEQYF. CDR3 DNA: TGTGCCAGCAGTGGGGGTCCGGACACTGACTACGAGCAGTACTTC. The rearrangement links TRBV6-1 to TRBJ2-7, with a weak D call TRBD1 (5 bases). V was cut by 4 bases and J by 3 bases, with 16 bases left in between. This CDR3 comprises 15 residues. Germline V gives CDR1 MNHNS, CDR2 SASEGT.

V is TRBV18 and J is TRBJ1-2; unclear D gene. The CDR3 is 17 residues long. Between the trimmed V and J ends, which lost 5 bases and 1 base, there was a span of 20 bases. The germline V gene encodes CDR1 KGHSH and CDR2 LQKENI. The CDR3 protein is CASSEGIAGNLNYGYTF. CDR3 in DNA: TGTGCCAGCTCAGAAGGGATCGCGGGGAACCTTAACTATGGCTACACCTTC. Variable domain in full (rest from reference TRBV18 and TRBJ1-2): NAGVMQNPRHLVRRRGQEARLRCSPMKGHSHVYWYRQLPEEGLKFMVYLQKENIIDESGMPKERFSAEFPKEGPSILRIQQVVRGDSAAYFCASSEGIAGNLNYGYTFGSGTRLTVV.

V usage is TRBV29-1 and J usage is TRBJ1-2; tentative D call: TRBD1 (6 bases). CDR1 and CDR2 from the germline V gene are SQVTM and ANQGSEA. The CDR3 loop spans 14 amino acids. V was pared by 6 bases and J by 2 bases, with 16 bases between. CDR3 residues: CSVLRDNLNYGYTF. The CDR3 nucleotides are TGCAGCGTCCTACGGGACAACTTAAACTATGGCTACACCTTC.

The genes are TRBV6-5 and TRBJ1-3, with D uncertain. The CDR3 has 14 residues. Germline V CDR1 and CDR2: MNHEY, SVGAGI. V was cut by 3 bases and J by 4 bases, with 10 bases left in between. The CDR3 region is CASSYRESGNTIYF. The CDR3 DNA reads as TGTGCCAGCAGTTATCGGGAGTCAGGAAACACCATATATTTT.

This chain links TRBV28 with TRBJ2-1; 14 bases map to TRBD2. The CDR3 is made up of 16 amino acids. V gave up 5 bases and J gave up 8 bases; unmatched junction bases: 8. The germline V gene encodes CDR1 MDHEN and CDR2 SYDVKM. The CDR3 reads CASSLSRTSGRHEQFF. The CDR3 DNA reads TGTGCCAGCAGTCTCTCCCGGACTAGCGGGAGGCATGAGCAGTTCTTC.

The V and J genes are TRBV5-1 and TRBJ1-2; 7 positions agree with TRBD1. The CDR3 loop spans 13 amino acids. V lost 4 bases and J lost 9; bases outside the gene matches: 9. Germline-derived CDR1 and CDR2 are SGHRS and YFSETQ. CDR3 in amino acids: CASSPRDSLSYTF. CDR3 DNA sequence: TGCGCCAGCAGCCCGAGGGACAGCCTTAGCTACACCTTC. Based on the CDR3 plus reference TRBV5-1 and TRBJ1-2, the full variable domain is KAGVTQTPRYLIKTRGQQVTLSCSPISGHRSVSWYQQTPGQGLQFLFEYFSETQRNKGNFPGRFSGRQFSNSRSEMNVSTLELGDSALYLCASSPRDSLSYTFGSGTRLTVV.

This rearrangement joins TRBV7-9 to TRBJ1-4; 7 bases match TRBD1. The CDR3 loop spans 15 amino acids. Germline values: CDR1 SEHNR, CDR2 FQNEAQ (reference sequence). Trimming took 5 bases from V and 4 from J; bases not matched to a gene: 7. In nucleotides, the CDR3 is TGTGCCAGCAGCCCTCCGGGACAGAGTAATGAAAAACTGTTTTTT. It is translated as CASSPPGQSNEKLFF. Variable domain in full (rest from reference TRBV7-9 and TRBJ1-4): DTGVSQNPRHKITKRGQNVTFRCDPISEHNRLYWYRQTLGQGPEFLTYFQNEAQLEKSRLLSDRFSAERPKGSFSTLEIQRTEQGDSAMYLCASSPPGQSNEKLFFGSGTQLSVL.

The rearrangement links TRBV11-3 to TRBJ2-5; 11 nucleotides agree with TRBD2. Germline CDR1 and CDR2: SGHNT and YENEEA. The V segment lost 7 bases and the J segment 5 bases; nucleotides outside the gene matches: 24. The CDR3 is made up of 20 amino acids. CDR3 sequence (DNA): TGTGCCAGCACCTATAGCCCAACGGTCGGTAGCGGGAGGGCCTGGGAGACCCAGTACTTC. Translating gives CASTYSPTVGSGRAWETQYF.

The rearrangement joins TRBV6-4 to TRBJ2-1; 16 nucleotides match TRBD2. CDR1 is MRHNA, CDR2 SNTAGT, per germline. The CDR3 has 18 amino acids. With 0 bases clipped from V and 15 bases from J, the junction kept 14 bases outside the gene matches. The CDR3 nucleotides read TGTGCCAGCAGTGACTCGGATGGGACTAGCGGGGGGGCCGATCCCCTGTTCTTC. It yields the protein CASSDSDGTSGGADPLFF.